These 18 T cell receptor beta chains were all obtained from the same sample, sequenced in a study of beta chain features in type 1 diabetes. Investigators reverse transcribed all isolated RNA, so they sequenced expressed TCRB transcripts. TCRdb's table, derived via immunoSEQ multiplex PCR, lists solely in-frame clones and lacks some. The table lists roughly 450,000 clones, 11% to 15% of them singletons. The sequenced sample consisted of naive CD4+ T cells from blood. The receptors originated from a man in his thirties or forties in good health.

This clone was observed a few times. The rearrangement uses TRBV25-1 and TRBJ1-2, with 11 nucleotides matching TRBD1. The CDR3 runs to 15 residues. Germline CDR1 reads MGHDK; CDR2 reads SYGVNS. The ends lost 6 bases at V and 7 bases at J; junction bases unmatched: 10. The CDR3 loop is CASRGQGAGIGGYTF. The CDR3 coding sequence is TGTGCCAGCAGAGGACAGGGGGCAGGGATAGGTGGCTACACCTTC.

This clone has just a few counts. For the CDR3, the DNA is TGTGCCAGTAGTATTGGCGGGGGTCAAGAGACCCAGTACTTC. This codes for CASSIGGGQETQYF. This chain links TRBV19 with TRBJ2-5; TRBD2 matches at 7 bases. Germline CDR1 LNHDA, CDR2 SQIVND (reference sequence). The J segment lost 2 bases and the V segment lost 3 bases, leaving 3 bases of the junction unmatched. The CDR3 runs 14 residues.

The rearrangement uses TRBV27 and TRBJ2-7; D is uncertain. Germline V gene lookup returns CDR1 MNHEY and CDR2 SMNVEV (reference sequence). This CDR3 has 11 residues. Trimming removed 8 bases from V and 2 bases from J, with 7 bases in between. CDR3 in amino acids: CASSATYEQYF. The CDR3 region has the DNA TGTGCCAGCTCAGCGACCTACGAGCAGTACTTC.

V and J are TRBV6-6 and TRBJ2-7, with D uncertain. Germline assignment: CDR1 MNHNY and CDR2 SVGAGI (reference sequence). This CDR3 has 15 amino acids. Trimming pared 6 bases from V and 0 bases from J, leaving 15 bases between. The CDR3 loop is CASSPQLASSYEQYF. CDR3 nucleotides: TGTGCCAGCAGCCCCCAACTCGCGAGCTCCTACGAGCAGTACTTC.

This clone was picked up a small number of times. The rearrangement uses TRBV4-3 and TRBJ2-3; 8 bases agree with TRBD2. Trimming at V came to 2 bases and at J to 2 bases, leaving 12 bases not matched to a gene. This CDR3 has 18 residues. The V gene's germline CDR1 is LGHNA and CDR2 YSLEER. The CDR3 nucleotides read TGCGCCAGCAGCCAAACAGCGGGTAGCGGGGTTTTCACAGATACGCAGTATTTT. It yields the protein CASSQTAGSGVFTDTQYF.

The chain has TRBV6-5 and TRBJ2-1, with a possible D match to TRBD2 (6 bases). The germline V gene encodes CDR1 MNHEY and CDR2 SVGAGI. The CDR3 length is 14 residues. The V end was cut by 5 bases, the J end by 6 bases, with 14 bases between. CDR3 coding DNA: TGTGCCAGCAGTGCGCTAGCGCCTTCCAATGAGCAGTTCTTC. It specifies CASSALAPSNEQFF.

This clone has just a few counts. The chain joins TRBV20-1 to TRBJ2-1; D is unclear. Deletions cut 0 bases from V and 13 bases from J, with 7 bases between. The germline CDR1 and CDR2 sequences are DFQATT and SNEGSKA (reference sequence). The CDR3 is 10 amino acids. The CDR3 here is CSARDRRQFF. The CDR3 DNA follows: TGCAGTGCTAGAGATCGCCGTCAGTTCTTC.

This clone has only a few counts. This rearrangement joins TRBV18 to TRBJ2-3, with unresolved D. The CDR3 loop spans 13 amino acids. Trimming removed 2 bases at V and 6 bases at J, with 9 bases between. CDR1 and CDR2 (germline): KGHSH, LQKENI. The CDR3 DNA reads TGTGCCAGCTCACCAGGGCGAGTGGATACGCAGTATTTT. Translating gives CASSPGRVDTQYF.

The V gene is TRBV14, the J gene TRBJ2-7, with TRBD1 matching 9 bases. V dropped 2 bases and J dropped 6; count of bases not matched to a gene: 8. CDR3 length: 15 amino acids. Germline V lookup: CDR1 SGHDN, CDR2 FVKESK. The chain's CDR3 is CASSQITGGGPEQYF. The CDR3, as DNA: TGTGCCAGCAGCCAAATTACAGGGGGCGGGCCCGAGCAGTACTTC.

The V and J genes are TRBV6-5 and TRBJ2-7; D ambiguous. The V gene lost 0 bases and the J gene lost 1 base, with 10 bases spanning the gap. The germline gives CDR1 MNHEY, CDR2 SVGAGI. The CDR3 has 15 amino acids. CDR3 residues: CASSYSHPVSYEQYF. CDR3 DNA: TGTGCCAGCAGTTACTCCCATCCCGTATCCTACGAGCAGTACTTC.

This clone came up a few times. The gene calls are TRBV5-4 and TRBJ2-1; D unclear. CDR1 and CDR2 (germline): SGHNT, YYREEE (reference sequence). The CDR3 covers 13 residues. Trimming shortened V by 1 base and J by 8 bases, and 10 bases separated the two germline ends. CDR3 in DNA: TGTGCCAGCAGCTTGCCGGGCGGAGATGAGCAGTTCTTC. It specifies CASSLPGGDEQFF.

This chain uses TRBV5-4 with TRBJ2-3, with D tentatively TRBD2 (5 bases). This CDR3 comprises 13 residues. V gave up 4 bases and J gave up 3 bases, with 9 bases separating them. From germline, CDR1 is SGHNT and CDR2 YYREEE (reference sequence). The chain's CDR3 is CASSLRETDTQYF. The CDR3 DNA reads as TGTGCCAGCAGCCTGAGGGAGACAGATACGCAGTATTTT.

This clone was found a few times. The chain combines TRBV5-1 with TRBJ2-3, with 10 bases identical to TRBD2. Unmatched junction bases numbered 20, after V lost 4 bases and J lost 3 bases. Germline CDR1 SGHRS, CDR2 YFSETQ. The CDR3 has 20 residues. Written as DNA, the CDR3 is TGCGCCAGCAGCACCCTCCGGGGGCTAGCGGGAGTGTTCGGAACAGATACGCAGTATTTT. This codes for CASSTLRGLAGVFGTDTQYF.

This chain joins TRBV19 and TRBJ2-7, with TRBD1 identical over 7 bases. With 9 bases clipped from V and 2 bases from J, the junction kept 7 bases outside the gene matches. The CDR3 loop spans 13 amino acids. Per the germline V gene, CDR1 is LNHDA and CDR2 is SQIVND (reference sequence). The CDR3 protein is CASRGQRPYEQYF. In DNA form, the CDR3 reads TGTGCCAGCAGGGGACAGCGACCCTACGAGCAGTACTTC.

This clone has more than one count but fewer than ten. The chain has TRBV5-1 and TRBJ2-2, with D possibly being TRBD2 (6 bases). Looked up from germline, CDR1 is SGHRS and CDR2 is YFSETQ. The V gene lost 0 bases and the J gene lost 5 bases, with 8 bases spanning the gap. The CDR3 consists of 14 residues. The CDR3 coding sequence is TGCGCCAGCAGCTTGGTGAGCGGGACCGGGGAGCTGTTTTTT. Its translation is CASSLVSGTGELFF.

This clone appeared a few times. The CDR3 coding sequence is TGTGCCAGCTCACCATTAGGGGATAGGGCAGATACGCAGTATTTT. It codes for CASSPLGDRADTQYF. The rearrangement links TRBV18 to TRBJ2-3; D might be TRBD1 (5 bases). The V end lost 2 bases, the J end lost 4 bases, and 13 bases lay between the germline ends. The CDR3 has 15 amino acids. Germline V lookup: CDR1 KGHSH, CDR2 LQKENI. The variable domain in full, with the rest retrieved from reference TRBV18 and TRBJ2-3, is NAGVMQNPRHLVRRRGQEARLRCSPMKGHSHVYWYRQLPEEGLKFMVYLQKENIIDESGMPKERFSAEFPKEGPSILRIQQVVRGDSAAYFCASSPLGDRADTQYFGPGTRLTVL.

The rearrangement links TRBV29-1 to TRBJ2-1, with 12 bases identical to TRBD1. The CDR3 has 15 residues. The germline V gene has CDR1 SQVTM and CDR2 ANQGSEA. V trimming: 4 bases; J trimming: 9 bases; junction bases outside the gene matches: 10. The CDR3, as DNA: TGCAGCGTTGGAGGGACAGGGGGCGCCGGCGGTGAGCAGTTCTTC. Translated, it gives CSVGGTGGAGGEQFF.

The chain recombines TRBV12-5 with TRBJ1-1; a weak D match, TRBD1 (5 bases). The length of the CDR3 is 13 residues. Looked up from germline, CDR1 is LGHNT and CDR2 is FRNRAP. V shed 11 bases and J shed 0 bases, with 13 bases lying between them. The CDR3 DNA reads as TGTGCTGTAACGCGGGGGATGAACACTGAAGCTTTCTTT. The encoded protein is CAVTRGMNTEAFF. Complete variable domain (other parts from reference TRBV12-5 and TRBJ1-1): DARVTQTPRHKVTEMGQEVTMRCQPILGHNTVFWYRQTMMQGLELLAYFRNRAPLDDSGMPKDRFSAEMPDATLATLKIQPSEPRDSAVYFCAVTRGMNTEAFFGQGTRLTVV.